This entry concerns a single T cell receptor (beta chain). Its cognate antigen is unknown. This CDR3 has 16 amino acids. CDR1 and CDR2 from the germline V gene are SQVTM and ANQGSEA. V lost 7 bases and J lost 1; bases outside the gene matches: 13. These data come from a study of identical twins. Notes on the study in general: Out-of-frame beta sequences exhibited a weaker degree of excess twin sharing. Conclusions were based on cross-sectional statistical analysis, without following the same donors. Insertions were fewer in abundant cord blood beta clonotypes, whereas memory repertoires showed none of this pattern.

TCRdb re-analysed the 5' RACE reads in MiXCR, keeping a single row per CDR3 protein. The sample has 500,000 or so distinct CDR3 sequences; 20% to 25% are singletons. These records were also assigned to another study, of T cells expressing NK-cell markers. As reported in that work: Restriction of sorting to alpha-beta TCR T cells was accomplished in several experiments using an anti-gamma-delta TCR antibody.

The sequenced sample consisted of CD4+ T cells sorted from blood. This receptor was taken from a woman under 30 in good health. The chain joins TRBV29-1 to TRBJ2-3, with TRBD2 identical over 8 bases. The CDR3 bases are TGCAGCGCCGGGGGGGACGGGGGGCGCGGCACAGATACGCAGTATTTT. Amino acids: CSAGGDGGRGTDTQYF.